This section outlines one TCR beta chain sequence together with its context. Its antigen is not known. The PCR made use of 60 Vbeta and 13 Jbeta primers. Assay used: immunoSEQ multiplex PCR; TCRdb lists only in-frame clones, some missing. The sample lists under 130,000 clones; around 75% were seen once. The V and J ends lost 8 bases and 0 bases, in that order; junction bases with no gene match: 4. CDR1 is SGHDT and CDR2 is YYEEEE in the germline V gene. The CDR3 has 14 residues. This sample is part of a study of cytomegalovirus exposure and HLA in healthy donors. Whole-study context: From donors who were HLA-typed, an early data release held around 80 million unique TCRs.

These donors, healthy bone marrow donors, were studied. Findings and limits, study-wide: Later on, a genetic analysis was performed. It linked a missense variant in DCLRE1C with V- and J-gene trimming of TCR beta.

This chain joins TRBV5-6 and TRBJ2-3; TRBD1 matches at 9 bases. The sequence was collected from a man under 40 in good health and CMV-seronegative. Sequencing input: PBMCs. CDR3 sequence: CASQTGGSTDTQYF. For the CDR3, the DNA is TGTGCCAGTCAGACAGGGGGGAGCACAGATACGCAGTATTTT. The complete variable domain, with remaining parts taken from reference TRBV5-6 and TRBJ2-3, reads DAGVTQSPTHLIKTRGQQVTLRCSPKSGHDTVSWYQQALGQGPQFIFQYYEEEERQRGNFPDRFSGHQFPNYSSELNVNALLLGDSALYLCASQTGGSTDTQYFGPGTRLTVL.